The 20 T cell receptor beta chains below were found in one sample sequenced in a study of resident and recirculating memory T cells in vitiligo (dated by TCRdb to between 2018 and 2020). Receptor libraries were prepared by the immunoSEQ multiplex PCR assay. The table comes from immuneACCESS by way of TCRdb, which keeps in-frame sequences with V and J called. Part of the clones is missing from these tables; in studies checked, under half for an unresolved V gene and the rest for unknown reasons. The sample has 72,000 or so clones on record, around 90% of them singletons. The ten biggest clones cover approximately 5.4% of the sample. Sequencing input: blood. The receptors were gathered from a male donor with vitiligo.

In this sample, this clone turned up once. This chain links TRBV28 with TRBJ2-1; 8 bases are shared with TRBD2. This CDR3 comprises 16 residues. Unmatched junction bases numbered 9, after V lost 3 bases and J lost 5 bases. Germline values: CDR1 MDHEN, CDR2 SYDVKM. The CDR3 region is CASSFQAGVEDNEQFF. The CDR3 nucleotides are TGTGCCAGCAGTTTTCAAGCGGGAGTTGAAGACAATGAGCAGTTCTTC.

The chain employs TRBV11-1 and TRBJ2-7; D is possibly TRBD1 (6 bases). The ends were cut back, 5 bases at V and 3 bases at J, with 14 bases in the middle. Per germline, CDR1 SGHAT and CDR2 FQDESV (reference sequence). The CDR3 has 14 amino acids. The CDR3 protein is CASSVRDNNYEQYF. The CDR3 nucleotides are TGTGCCAGCAGCGTCCGGGACAATAACTACGAGCAGTACTTC.

Here the CDR3 reads CASRRQGTNYGYTF. The CDR3 nucleotides are TGTGCCAGCAGGCGACAGGGGACCAACTATGGCTACACCTTC. The chain links TRBV27 to TRBJ1-2, with TRBD1 matching 8 bases. Germline V CDR1 and CDR2: MNHEY, SMNVEV (reference sequence). The CDR3 consists of 14 residues. After removal of 6 bases from V and 2 bases from J, the junction contained 5 bases not matched to a gene.

This rearrangement joins TRBV27 to TRBJ1-2; 8 nucleotides line up with TRBD1. With V trimmed by 0 bases and J by 8 bases, 5 bases remained unmatched. This CDR3 comprises 14 residues. The V gene's germline CDR1 is MNHEY and CDR2 SMNVEV (reference sequence). The CDR3 region is CASSLSQGAHGYTF. CDR3 nucleotide sequence: TGTGCCAGCAGTTTATCCCAGGGGGCGCACGGCTACACCTTC.

Here the CDR3 DNA reads TGTGCCAGCAGCCCGAGCAATCAGCCCCAGCATTTT. It is translated as CASSPSNQPQHF. The chain has TRBV7-2 and TRBJ1-5; no firm D call. CDR1 and CDR2 from the germline V gene are SGHTA and FQGNSA. The CDR3 runs to 12 residues. Trimming took off 5 bases at V and 1 base at J, with 3 bases between the two ends. Full variable domain (missing parts from reference TRBV7-2 and TRBJ1-5): GAGVSQSPSNKVTEKGKDVELRCDPISGHTALYWYRQSLGQGLEFLIYFQGNSAPDKSGLPSDRFSAERTGGSVSTLTIQRTQQEDSAVYLCASSPSNQPQHFGDGTRLSIL.

This chain uses TRBV27 with TRBJ2-7; tentative D call: TRBD2 (6 bases). The CDR3 runs to 15 residues. V lost 2 bases and J lost 2, with 13 bases in between. The germline V gene has CDR1 MNHEY and CDR2 SMNVEV (reference sequence). The CDR3 here is CASSLRAGPTYEQYF. As DNA, the CDR3 is TGTGCCAGCAGTTTACGGGCGGGGCCTACCTACGAGCAGTACTTC.

This sequence joins TRBV7-2 and TRBJ2-1, with 15 bases that match TRBD2. The CDR3 contains 19 residues. Germline V gives CDR1 SGHTA, CDR2 FQGNSA. The V gene end was trimmed by 4 bases and the J gene end by 10 bases; junction bases not matched to a gene: 17. For the CDR3, the DNA is TGTGCCAGCAGCTCCGGACTAGCGGGAGGGCCTAAACCTTACAGGGAGCAGTTCTTC. Amino acid sequence: CASSSGLAGGPKPYREQFF. The full variable domain, completed using reference TRBV7-2 and TRBJ2-1, is GAGVSQSPSNKVTEKGKDVELRCDPISGHTALYWYRQSLGQGLEFLIYFQGNSAPDKSGLPSDRFSAERTGGSVSTLTIQRTQQEDSAVYLCASSSGLAGGPKPYREQFFGPGTRLTVL.

The rearrangement uses TRBV5-1 and TRBJ1-1; no clear D gene. V was pared by 2 bases and J by 0 bases, with 5 bases between. The CDR3 contains 13 residues. Germline V gene lookup returns CDR1 SGHRS and CDR2 YFSETQ. The CDR3 loop reads CASSLQLNTEAFF. The CDR3 nucleotides read TGCGCCAGCAGCTTACAGCTGAACACTGAAGCTTTCTTT.

The chain uses TRBV7-5 and TRBJ2-1; the DNA was not compared with TRBD2, the D call given in the table. TRBV7-5 is assigned pseudogene status. The CDR3 contains 14 residues. The CDR3 DNA reads as TGTGTCAGAAGCTTAAGACTCCTTGCGGATGAGCAGTTCTTC. Protein: CVRSLRLLADEQFF.

This clone appeared a single time. The chain carries TRBV9 and TRBJ2-7; TRBD2 matches 10 bases. Germline V gene lookup returns CDR1 SGDLS and CDR2 YYNGEE. Trimming at V came to 4 bases and at J to 3 bases, leaving 4 bases not matched to a gene. The CDR3 extends over 14 amino acids. The CDR3 loop is CASSPRLAGYEQYF. In DNA, the CDR3 is TGTGCCAGCAGCCCCCGACTAGCGGGCTACGAGCAGTACTTC. The full variable domain, its missing parts supplied by reference TRBV9 and TRBJ2-7, is DSGVTQTPKHLITATGQRVTLRCSPRSGDLSVYWYQQSLDQGLQFLIQYYNGEERAKGNILERFSAQQFPDLHSELNLSSLELGDSALYFCASSPRLAGYEQYFGPGTRLTVT.

The chain links TRBV28 to TRBJ2-4, with TRBD2 identical over 8 bases. Per the germline V gene, CDR1 is MDHEN and CDR2 is SYDVKM. V lost 0 bases and J lost 0; bases outside the gene matches: 19. There are 22 residues in the CDR3. CDR3 sequence: CASSLWSVGLLAGGRAKNIQYF. The CDR3 DNA reads TGTGCCAGCAGTTTATGGTCGGTAGGGCTTTTGGCGGGAGGTAGAGCCAAAAACATTCAGTACTTC.

The rearrangement links TRBV4-2 to TRBJ2-5; 7 bases fit TRBD2. The V and J ends lost 4 bases and 0 bases, in that order; junction bases with no gene match: 2. The CDR3 runs to 14 residues. Germline lookup yields CDR1 LGHNA and CDR2 YNFKEQ. CDR3 protein: CASSLAGYQETQYF. The CDR3 nucleotides read TGTGCCAGCAGCCTAGCGGGTTACCAAGAGACCCAGTACTTC.

The chain combines TRBV5-5 with TRBJ2-1, with 8 positions matching TRBD2. CDR3 size: 15 residues. Germline V gene sequence: CDR1 SGHKS, CDR2 YYEKEE (reference sequence). V lost 4 bases and J lost 8; bases outside the gene matches: 11. CDR3 DNA sequence: TGTGCCAGCAGCCCAGAGCGGGAGATGGTTGATGAGCAGTTCTTC. This translates into CASSPEREMVDEQFF.

This clone appeared a single time. DNA for the CDR3: TGTGCCAGCAGTTTAAAAGCTATACGAGGCACTGAAGCTTTCTTT. It codes for CASSLKAIRGTEAFF. The rearrangement joins TRBV27 to TRBJ1-1; D gene ambiguous. Germline V gives CDR1 MNHEY, CDR2 SMNVEV (reference sequence). Deletions cut 2 bases from V and 4 bases from J, with 14 bases between. This CDR3 has 15 residues.

The V gene is TRBV19, the J gene TRBJ2-7; 10 nucleotides align to TRBD1. The V gene end was trimmed by 2 bases and the J gene end by 6 bases; junction bases not matched to a gene: 7. This CDR3 comprises 15 residues. CDR1 and CDR2 (germline): LNHDA, SQIVND (reference sequence). The DNA for the CDR3 is TGTGCCAGTAGTATATCGGGGACAGGGGTCGTCGAGCAGTACTTC. This encodes CASSISGTGVVEQYF.

The V and J genes are TRBV4-1 and TRBJ2-5, with 8 positions matching TRBD1. CDR3 length equals 14 residues. Germline V CDR1 and CDR2: MGHRA, YSYEKL. The junction had 4 bases not matched to a gene; V was cut back by 3 bases and J by 4 bases. DNA for the CDR3: TGCGCCAGCAGCCACCGGACAGGGTTAGAGACCCAGTACTTC. Amino acids: CASSHRTGLETQYF.

This sequence joins TRBV28 and TRBJ2-4; no firm D call. The CDR3 consists of 14 residues. V lost 6 bases, J lost 7 bases, and 16 bases lay in between. Germline CDR1 and CDR2: MDHEN and SYDVKM. As DNA, the CDR3 is TGTGCCAGCAGCCCGACTCTTGAATTGAACATTCAGTACTTC. Protein sequence: CASSPTLELNIQYF.

This rearrangement joins TRBV5-4 to TRBJ2-7; D is possibly TRBD2 (7 bases). V was pared by 4 bases and J by 3 bases, with 17 bases between. Germline V lookup: CDR1 SGHNT, CDR2 YYREEE (reference sequence). CDR3 length equals 15 residues. DNA of the CDR3: TGTGCCAGCAGCCCGGCGGGGGCCCGGGGCTACGAGCAGTACTTC. This translates into CASSPAGARGYEQYF. The whole variable domain, filled in from reference TRBV5-4 and TRBJ2-7, reads ETGVTQSPTHLIKTRGQQVTLRCSSQSGHNTVSWYQQALGQGPQFIFQYYREEENGRGNFPPRFSGLQFPNYSSELNVNALELDDSALYLCASSPAGARGYEQYFGPGTRLTVT.

This clone was counted once. DNA for the CDR3: TGCGCCAGCAGCTTGGGAGTCGCGAGGAACACTGAAGCTTTCTTT. This translates into CASSLGVARNTEAFF. V is TRBV5-1 and J is TRBJ1-1; D ambiguous. The CDR3 length is 15 residues. Germline V CDR1 and CDR2: SGHRS, YFSETQ. Between the trimmed V and J ends, which lost 0 bases and 1 base, there was a span of 10 bases.

The chain uses TRBV21-1 and TRBJ2-7; the D segment call TRBD2 is taken from the table without a DNA check. TRBV21-1 is designated a pseudogene. The CDR3 totals 22 residues. CDR3 in DNA: TGTGCCAGCAGCAAAGGGGCGCCACATGACCCGGGACTAGTGCCCTGGGGTCACGAGCAGTACTTC. Its protein is CASSKGAPHDPGLVPWGHEQYF.